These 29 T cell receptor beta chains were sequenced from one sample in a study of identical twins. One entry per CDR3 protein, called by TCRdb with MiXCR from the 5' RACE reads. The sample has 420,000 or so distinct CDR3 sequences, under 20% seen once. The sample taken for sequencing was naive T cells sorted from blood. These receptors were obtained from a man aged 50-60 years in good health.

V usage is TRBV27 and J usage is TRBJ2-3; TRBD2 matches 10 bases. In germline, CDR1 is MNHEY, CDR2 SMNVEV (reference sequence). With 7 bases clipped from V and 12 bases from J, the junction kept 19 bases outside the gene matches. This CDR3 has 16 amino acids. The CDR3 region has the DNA TGTGCCAGCAACCCTGAGTTTGGACTAGCGGCCGTTAATCAGTATTTT. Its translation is CASNPEFGLAAVNQYF.

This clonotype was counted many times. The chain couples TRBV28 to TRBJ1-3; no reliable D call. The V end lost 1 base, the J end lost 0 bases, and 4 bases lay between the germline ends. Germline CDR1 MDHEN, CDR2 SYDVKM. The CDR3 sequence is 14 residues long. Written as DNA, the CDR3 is TGTGCCAGCAGTTTATACAGCTCTGGAAACACCATATATTTT. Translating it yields CASSLYSSGNTIYF.

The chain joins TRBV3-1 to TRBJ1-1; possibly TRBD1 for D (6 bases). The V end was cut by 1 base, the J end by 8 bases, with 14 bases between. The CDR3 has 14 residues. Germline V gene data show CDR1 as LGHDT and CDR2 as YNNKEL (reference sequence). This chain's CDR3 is CASSQVSGVAEAFF. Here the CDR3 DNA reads TGTGCCAGCAGCCAAGTTTCAGGGGTCGCCGAAGCTTTCTTT. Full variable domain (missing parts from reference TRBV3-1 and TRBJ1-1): DTAVSQTPKYLVTQMGNDKSIKCEQNLGHDTMYWYKQDSKKFLKIMFSYNNKELIINETVPNRFSPKSPDKAHLNLHINSLELGDSAVYFCASSQVSGVAEAFFGQGTRLTVV.

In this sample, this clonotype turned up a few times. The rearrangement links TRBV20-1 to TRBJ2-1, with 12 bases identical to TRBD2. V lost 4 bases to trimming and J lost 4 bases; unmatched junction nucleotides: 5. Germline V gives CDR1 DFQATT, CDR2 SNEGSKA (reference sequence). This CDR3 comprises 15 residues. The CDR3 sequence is CSATWTSGMYNEQFF. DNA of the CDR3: TGCAGTGCTACTTGGACTAGCGGGATGTACAATGAGCAGTTCTTC.

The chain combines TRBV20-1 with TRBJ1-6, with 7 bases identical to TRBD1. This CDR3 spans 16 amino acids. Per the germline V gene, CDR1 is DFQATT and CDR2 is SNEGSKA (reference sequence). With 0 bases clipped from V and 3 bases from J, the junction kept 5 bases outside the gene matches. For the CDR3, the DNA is TGCAGTGCTAGAGATTCGGCAGGGGGCTATAATTCACCCCTCCACTTT. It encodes CSARDSAGGYNSPLHF.

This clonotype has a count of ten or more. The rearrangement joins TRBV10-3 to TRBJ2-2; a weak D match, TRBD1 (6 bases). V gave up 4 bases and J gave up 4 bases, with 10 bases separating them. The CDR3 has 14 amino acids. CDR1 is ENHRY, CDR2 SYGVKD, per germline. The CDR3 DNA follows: TGTGCCATCAGTGCGACAGGACGCACCGGGGAGCTGTTTTTT. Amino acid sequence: CAISATGRTGELFF.

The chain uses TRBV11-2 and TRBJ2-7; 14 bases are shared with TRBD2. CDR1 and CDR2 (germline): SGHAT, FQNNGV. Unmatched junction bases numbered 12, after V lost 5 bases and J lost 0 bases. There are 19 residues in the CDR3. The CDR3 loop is CASSLFPGLAGVSSYEQYF. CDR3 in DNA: TGTGCCAGCAGCCTTTTTCCGGGACTAGCGGGAGTGAGCTCCTACGAGCAGTACTTC.

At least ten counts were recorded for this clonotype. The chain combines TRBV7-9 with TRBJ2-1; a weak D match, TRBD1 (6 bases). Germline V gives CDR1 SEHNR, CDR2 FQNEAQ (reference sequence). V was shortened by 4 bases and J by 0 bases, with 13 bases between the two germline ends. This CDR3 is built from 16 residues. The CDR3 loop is CASSSFTGPSYNEQFF. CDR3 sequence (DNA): TGTGCCAGCAGCTCGTTTACAGGGCCCTCCTACAATGAGCAGTTCTTC.

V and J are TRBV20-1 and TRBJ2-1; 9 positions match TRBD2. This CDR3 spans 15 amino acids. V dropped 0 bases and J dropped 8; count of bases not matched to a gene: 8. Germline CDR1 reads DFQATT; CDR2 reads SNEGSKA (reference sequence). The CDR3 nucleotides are TGCAGTGCTAGAGATCCTCGCGGGAGGGCCCATGAGCAGTTCTTC. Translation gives CSARDPRGRAHEQFF.

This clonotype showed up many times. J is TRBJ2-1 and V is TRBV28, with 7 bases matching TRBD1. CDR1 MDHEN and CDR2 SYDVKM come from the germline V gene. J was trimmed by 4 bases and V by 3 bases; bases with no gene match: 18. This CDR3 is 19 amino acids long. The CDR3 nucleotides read TGTGCCAGCAGTTTTGACAGGGTCGACACTTACACGGATTACAATGAGCAGTTCTTC. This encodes CASSFDRVDTYTDYNEQFF.

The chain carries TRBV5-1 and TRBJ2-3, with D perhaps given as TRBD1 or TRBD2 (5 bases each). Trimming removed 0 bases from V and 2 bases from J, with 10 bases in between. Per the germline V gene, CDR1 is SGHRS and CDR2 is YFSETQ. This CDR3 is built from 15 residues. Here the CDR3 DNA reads TGCGCCAGCAGCTTGGGGGTCGGGACCACAGATACGCAGTATTTT. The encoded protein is CASSLGVGTTDTQYF.

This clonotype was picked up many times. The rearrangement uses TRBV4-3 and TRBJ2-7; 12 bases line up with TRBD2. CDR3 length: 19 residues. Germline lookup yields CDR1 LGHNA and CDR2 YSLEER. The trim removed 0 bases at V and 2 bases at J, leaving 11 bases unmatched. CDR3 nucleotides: TGCGCCAGCAGCCAAGATCGGGTCTCACTAGCGGGAGGCCCCTACGAGCAGTACTTC. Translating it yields CASSQDRVSLAGGPYEQYF.

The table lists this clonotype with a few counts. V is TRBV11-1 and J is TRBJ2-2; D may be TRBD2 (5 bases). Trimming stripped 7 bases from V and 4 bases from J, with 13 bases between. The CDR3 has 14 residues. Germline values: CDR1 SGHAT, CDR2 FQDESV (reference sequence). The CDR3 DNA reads TGTGCCAGCACGCCCGGACTTAGCACCGGGGAGCTGTTTTTT. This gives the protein CASTPGLSTGELFF.

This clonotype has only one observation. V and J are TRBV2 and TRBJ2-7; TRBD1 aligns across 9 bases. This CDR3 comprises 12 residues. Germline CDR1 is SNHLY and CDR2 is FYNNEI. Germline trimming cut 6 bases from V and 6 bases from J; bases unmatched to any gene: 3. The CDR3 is CASRADRGEQYF. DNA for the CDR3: TGTGCCAGCAGAGCGGACAGGGGCGAGCAGTACTTC.

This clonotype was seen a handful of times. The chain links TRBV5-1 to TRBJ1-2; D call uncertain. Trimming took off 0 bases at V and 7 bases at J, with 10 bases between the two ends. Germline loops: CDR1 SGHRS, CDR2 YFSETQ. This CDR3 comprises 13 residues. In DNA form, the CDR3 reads TGCGCCAGCAGCTTGGCTGGGTTGAGTGGCTACACCTTC. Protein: CASSLAGLSGYTF.

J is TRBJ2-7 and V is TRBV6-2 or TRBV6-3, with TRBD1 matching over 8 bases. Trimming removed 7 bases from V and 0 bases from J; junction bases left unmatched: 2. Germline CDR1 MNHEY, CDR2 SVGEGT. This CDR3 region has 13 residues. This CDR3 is CASKQGGSYEQYF. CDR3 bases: TGTGCCAGCAAACAGGGGGGCTCCTACGAGCAGTACTTC.

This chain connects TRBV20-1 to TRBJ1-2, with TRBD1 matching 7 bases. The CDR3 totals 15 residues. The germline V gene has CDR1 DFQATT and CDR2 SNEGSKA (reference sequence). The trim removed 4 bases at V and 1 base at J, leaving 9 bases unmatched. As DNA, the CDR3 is TGCAGTGCTACCCCGGGACAGAGAATTAACTATGGCTACACCTTC. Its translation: CSATPGQRINYGYTF.

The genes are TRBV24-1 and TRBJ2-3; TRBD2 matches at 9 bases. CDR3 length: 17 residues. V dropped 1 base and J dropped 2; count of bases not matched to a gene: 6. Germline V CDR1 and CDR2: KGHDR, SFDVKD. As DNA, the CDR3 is TGTGCCACCAGTGATTTAGCGGGGGGACTTTCCACAGATACGCAGTATTTT. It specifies CATSDLAGGLSTDTQYF.

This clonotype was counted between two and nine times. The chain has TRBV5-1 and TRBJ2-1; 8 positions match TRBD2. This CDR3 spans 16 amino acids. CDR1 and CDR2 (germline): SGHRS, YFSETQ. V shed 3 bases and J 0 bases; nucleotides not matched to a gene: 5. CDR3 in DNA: TGCGCCAGCAGCTCGATACTAGCGGCCTCCTACAATGAGCAGTTCTTC. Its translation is CASSSILAASYNEQFF. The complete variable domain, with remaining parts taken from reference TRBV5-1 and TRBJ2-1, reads KAGVTQTPRYLIKTRGQQVTLSCSPISGHRSVSWYQQTPGQGLQFLFEYFSETQRNKGNFPGRFSGRQFSNSRSEMNVSTLELGDSALYLCASSSILAASYNEQFFGPGTRLTVL.

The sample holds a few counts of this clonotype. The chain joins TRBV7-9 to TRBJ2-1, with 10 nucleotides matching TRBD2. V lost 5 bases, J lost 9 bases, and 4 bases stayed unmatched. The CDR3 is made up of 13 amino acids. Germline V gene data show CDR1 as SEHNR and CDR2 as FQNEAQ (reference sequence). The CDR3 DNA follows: TGTGCCAGCAGCGGGACTAGCGCGGGTGAGCAGTTCTTC. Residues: CASSGTSAGEQFF.

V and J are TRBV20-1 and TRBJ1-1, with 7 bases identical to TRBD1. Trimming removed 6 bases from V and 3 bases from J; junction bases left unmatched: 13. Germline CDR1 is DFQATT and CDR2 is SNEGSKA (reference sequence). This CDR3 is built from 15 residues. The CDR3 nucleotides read TGCAGTGCCCAGGGGGGCGGGCAGGGGTACACTGAAGCTTTCTTT. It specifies CSAQGGGQGYTEAFF.

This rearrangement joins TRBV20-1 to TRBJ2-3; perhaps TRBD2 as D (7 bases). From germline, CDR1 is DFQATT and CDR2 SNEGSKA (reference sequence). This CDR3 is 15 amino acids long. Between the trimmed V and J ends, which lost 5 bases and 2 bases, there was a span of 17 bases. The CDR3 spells CSAGGGRGDTDTQYF. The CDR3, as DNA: TGCAGTGCTGGCGGGGGCCGGGGGGACACAGATACGCAGTATTTT.

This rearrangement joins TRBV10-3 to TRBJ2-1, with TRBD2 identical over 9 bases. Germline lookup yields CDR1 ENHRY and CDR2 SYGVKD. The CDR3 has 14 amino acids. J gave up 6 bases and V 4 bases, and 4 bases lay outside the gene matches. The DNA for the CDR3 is TGTGCCATCAGTGTTAGCGGGAGAGGCAATGAGCAGTTCTTC. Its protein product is CAISVSGRGNEQFF.

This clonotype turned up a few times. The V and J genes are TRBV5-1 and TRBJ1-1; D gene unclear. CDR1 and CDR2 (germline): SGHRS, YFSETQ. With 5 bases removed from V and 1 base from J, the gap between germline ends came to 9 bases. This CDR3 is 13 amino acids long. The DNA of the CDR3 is TGCGCCAGCAGACTCGACAAGAACACTGAAGCTTTCTTT. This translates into CASRLDKNTEAFF.

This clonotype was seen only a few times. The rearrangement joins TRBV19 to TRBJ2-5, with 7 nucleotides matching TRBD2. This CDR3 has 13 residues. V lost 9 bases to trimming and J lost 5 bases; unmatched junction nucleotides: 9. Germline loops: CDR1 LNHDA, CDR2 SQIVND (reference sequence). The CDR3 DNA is TGTGCCAGCCGGGACTACCGACGGGAGACCCAGTACTTC. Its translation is CASRDYRRETQYF.

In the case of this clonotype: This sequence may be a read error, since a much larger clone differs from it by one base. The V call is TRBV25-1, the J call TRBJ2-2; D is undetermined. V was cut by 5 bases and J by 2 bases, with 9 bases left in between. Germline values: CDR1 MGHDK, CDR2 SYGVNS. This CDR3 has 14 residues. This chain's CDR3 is CASSKSSNTGELFF. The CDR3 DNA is TGTGCCAGCAGTAAGTCCAGTAACACCGGGGAGCTGTTTTTT.

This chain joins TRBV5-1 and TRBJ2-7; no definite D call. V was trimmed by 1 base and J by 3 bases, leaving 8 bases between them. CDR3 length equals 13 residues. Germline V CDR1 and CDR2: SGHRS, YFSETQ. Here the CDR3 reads CASSLFGFYEQYF. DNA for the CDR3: TGCGCCAGCAGCTTGTTCGGGTTCTACGAGCAGTACTTC. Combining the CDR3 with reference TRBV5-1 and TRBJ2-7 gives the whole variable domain KAGVTQTPRYLIKTRGQQVTLSCSPISGHRSVSWYQQTPGQGLQFLFEYFSETQRNKGNFPGRFSGRQFSNSRSEMNVSTLELGDSALYLCASSLFGFYEQYFGPGTRLTVT.

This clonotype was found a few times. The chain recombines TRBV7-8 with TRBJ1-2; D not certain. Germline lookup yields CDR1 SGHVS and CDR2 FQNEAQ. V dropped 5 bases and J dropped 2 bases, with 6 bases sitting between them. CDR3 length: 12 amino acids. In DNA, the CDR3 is TGTGCCAGCAGCCAACTCAACTATGGCTACACCTTC. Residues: CASSQLNYGYTF.

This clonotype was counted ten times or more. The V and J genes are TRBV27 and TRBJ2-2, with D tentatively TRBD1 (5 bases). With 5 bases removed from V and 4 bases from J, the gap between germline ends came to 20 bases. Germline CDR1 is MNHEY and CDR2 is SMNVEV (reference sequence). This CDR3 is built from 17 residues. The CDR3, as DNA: TGTGCCAGCAGTACCTCCACAGGCCTTGAGGCCACCGGGGAGCTGTTTTTT. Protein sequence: CASSTSTGLEATGELFF.